This TCR beta chain was sequenced for a study of identical twins (dated by TCRdb to about 2016). In the study overall: To test whether fetal clonotypes persist, the study used deep sequencing on TCR alpha and beta repertoires from monozygotic twins, unrelated adults of various ages, and cord blood. Replicate twin experiments were performed at different times using different library preparation protocols to rule out contamination.

The CDR3 sequence holds 16 residues, the cysteine and phenylalanine included. The CDR3 DNA has 48 bases and is translated from base 1. CDR1 and CDR2, looked up from the germline V gene, are KGHDR and SFDVKD. Here V drops 3 bases and J drops 8 bases, and the junction holds 11 bases not matched to any gene. Turning to this clonotype: The clone's antigen remains unknown. No per-base quality is available; no much larger clone lies one base away.

The paper as a whole reports these results and caveats: In monozygotic twins, recombination models systematically underestimated out-of-frame TCR alpha sharing, but the models matched the sharing seen between unrelated individuals. Fewer insertions were carried by abundant cord blood beta clonotypes; a weaker similar trend was observed in young adult naive repertoires, while no such trend was observed in memory repertoires. Zero-insertion analyses could be partly confounded by invariant T cells such as MAIT and iNKT, though diverse VJ usage argued against such confounding for most clonotypes. A weaker excess of twin sharing was found in beta out-of-frame sequences because the signal-to-noise ratio was lowered by fewer shared sequences. Because the same donors could not be followed over many years, conclusions were based on cross-sectional statistical analysis. Compared with coincidental sharing between unrelated individuals, out-of-frame TCR alpha sequences shared between twins had an excess of sequences with low generation probability.

Every donor in the study was a healthy Caucasian. Three pairs of female monozygotic twins, all aged roughly 18 to 30 years, were included in the twin cohort. Positive isolation kits from Invitrogen were used to isolate CD4+ and CD8+ T cell populations. Library generation was performed with 5' RACE. The sample was run on an Illumina HiSeq 2000. Template switching introduced a universal primer binding site; the final cDNA contained a unique molecular identifier, enabling accurate counting of TCR cDNA molecules. Specific primers in the conserved constant-segment region were used to synthesize first-strand cDNA for TCR alpha and beta chains. To control for contamination, every cDNA library carried two barcodes: a SMART-Mk sample barcode plus Illumina barcodes. TruSeq adapter sequences, together with Illumina sample barcodes, were added in two successive PCR steps. The Illumina HiSeq platform was used with custom primers to sequence TCR alpha and beta cDNA libraries. The published analysis was carried out like this. MiGEC was used to process raw reads and extract unique molecular identifiers, and MiXCR was used to find CDR3 positions. For each individual, recombination models were inferred using an EM algorithm with the repgenHMM and IGoR tools. The analysis of shared clonotypes was done with the tcR package in R, with sharing normalized by the product of cloneset sizes. To study raw recombination without the effects of thymic and clonal selection, out-of-frame nonproductive sequences were analyzed. TCRdb handled the public reads itself, with Q25 trimming in fastp and clone calling in MiXCR, and kept productive beta chains. Rows matching on CDR3 protein sequence are summarized as one entry with the most common DNA and genes. TCRdb, not the authors, supplied the V and J calls. A total of 450,000 to 600,000 distinct CDR3 sequences appear in this sample, about a fifth of them only once. The ten biggest clones cover approximately 0.48% of the sample.

The same specimen was also included in a second study, on yellow fever vaccine responses in identical twins. The second paper further reports: The authors reported that the T cell response to vaccination in identical twins appeared partly convergent and partly personalized. In identical twins, the study followed T cell clones that responded to the vaccine with precision.

The sequence was obtained from a woman between 18 and 29 years old in good health. The sample consisted of CD4+ T cells sorted from blood. The sequence links TRBV24-1 to TRBJ2-1; 8 central bases correspond to TRBD2. The base sequence is TGTGCCACCAGTGATCCCTCACCGAGCGGGAGACATGAGCAGTTCTTC. The encoded protein is CATSDPSPSGRHEQFF.